The following is a T cell receptor beta chain sequence with its context. Its antigen is unidentified. The record originates from a study of T cells in Graves' hyperthyroidism and ophthalmopathy. Findings of the study overall: Most thyroid clonotypes with frequency above 0.001 were detected in blood.

Amplification targeted TCR beta CDR3 regions from RNA transcripts. The primer set for the first-round RT-PCR of the TCR CDR3 was HTBI. In TCRdb, the multiplex PCR reads were re-called with MiXCR into one record per CDR3 protein. Among approximately 370,000 distinct CDR3 sequences, about a sixth were seen once, and the ten largest hold approximately 33%. Trimming cost V 3 bases and J 16 bases; bases outside gene matches: 12. Germline V gene lookup returns CDR1 DFQATT and CDR2 SNEGSKA (reference sequence). The CDR3 extends over 13 amino acids. The genes are TRBV20-1 and TRBJ2-1; 10 bases are a match to TRBD2. The specimen was blood. This clonotype was obtained from a woman aged 25 to 39 with Graves' hyperthyroidism that later progressed to Graves' ophthalmopathy. In DNA form, the CDR3 reads TGCAGTGCTAGTGCTAGCGGGAGCAACCATGACTTCTTC. This translates into CSASASGSNHDFF.